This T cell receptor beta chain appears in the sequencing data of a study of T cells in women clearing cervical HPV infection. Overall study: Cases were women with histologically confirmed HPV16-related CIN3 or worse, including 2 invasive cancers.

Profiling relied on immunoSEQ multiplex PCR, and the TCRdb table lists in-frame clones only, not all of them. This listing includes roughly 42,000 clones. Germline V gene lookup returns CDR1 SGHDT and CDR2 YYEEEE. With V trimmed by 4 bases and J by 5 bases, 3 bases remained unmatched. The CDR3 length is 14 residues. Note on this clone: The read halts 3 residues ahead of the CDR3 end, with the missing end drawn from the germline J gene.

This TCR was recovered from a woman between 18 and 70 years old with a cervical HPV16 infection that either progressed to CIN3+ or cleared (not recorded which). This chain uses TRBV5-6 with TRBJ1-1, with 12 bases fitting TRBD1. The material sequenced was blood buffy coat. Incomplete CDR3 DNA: TGTGCCAGCAGCCGGGACAGGGGGCAAACTGAA. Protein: CASSRDRGQTE. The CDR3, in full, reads CASSRDRGQTEAFF. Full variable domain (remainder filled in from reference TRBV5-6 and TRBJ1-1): DAGVTQSPTHLIKTRGQQVTLRCSPKSGHDTVSWYQQALGQGPQFIFQYYEEEERQRGNFPDRFSGHQFPNYSSELNVNALLLGDSALYLCASSRDRGQTEAFFGQGTRLTVV.